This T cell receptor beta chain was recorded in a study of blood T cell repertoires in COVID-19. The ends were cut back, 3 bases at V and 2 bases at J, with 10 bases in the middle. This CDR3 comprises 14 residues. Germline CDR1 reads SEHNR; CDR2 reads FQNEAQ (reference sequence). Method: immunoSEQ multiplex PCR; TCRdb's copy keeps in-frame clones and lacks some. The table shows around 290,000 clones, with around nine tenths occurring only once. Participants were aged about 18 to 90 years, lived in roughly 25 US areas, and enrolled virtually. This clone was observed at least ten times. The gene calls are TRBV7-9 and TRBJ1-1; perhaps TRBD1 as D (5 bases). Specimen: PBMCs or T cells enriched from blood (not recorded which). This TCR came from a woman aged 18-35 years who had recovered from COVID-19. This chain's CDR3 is CASSFQTVNTEAFF. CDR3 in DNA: TGTGCCAGCAGCTTCCAGACAGTAAACACTGAAGCTTTCTTT.